The 6 T cell receptor beta chains given below trace back to one sample, sequenced in a study of OX40 agonist ivuxolimab in advanced cancers. Assay used: immunoSEQ multiplex PCR; TCRdb lists only in-frame clones, some missing. Among approximately 76,000 clones, approximately 86% were seen once, and the ten largest hold roughly 0.68%. Here the sequenced sample was CD4+ or CD8+ T cells sorted from blood, taken in a trial of the OX40 agonist ivuxolimab. The receptors shown here come from an adult with an advanced solid tumor such as melanoma, head and neck, liver or kidney cancer.

V and J are TRBV28 and TRBJ2-7; 7 bases match TRBD1. CDR1 and CDR2 (germline): MDHEN, SYDVKM. V was clipped by 2 bases and J by 4 bases; unmatched bases: 14. The CDR3 sequence is 17 residues long. CDR3 nucleotides: TGTGCCAGCAGTTTAGTTGTGGACAGGCACTTCCTTTACGAGCAGTACTTC. Translated, it gives CASSLVVDRHFLYEQYF. The full variable domain, with the rest looked up from reference TRBV28 and TRBJ2-7, is DVKVTQSSRYLVKRTGEKVFLECVQDMDHENMFWYRQDPGLGLRLIYFSYDVKMKEKGDIPEGYSVSREKKERFSLILESASTNQTSMYLCASSLVVDRHFLYEQYFGPGTRLTVT.

The J gene is TRBJ1-5, the V gene TRBV14; D might be TRBD1 (5 bases). This CDR3 has 13 residues. CDR1 and CDR2 from the germline V gene are SGHDN and FVKESK. V gave up 5 bases and J gave up 5 bases, with 10 bases separating them. In nucleotides, the CDR3 is TGTGCCAGCAGCTGGACACCCGATCAGCCCCAGCATTTT. As protein: CASSWTPDQPQHF.

The rearrangement uses TRBV6-5 and TRBJ2-1; tentative D call: TRBD1 (6 bases). CDR1 MNHEY and CDR2 SVGAGI come from the germline V gene. V lost 0 bases and J lost 7, with 16 bases in between. The CDR3 sequence is 16 residues long. As DNA, the CDR3 is TGTGCCAGCAGTTACTCGATGGGAACAGGGAAGAATGAGCAGTTCTTC. Its protein product is CASSYSMGTGKNEQFF.

The chain is built from TRBV7-2 and TRBJ1-1; D gene uncertain. The germline gives CDR1 SGHTA, CDR2 FQGNSA. The length of the CDR3 is 15 residues. Trimming removed 1 base at V and 0 bases at J, with 9 bases between. Here the CDR3 DNA reads TGTGCCAGCAGCTTAGAAGTCGCGATGAACACTGAAGCTTTCTTT. Translating it yields CASSLEVAMNTEAFF.

The chain carries TRBV27 and TRBJ1-5, with 7 bases fitting TRBD1. This CDR3 spans 15 amino acids. The junction had 14 bases not matched to a gene; V was cut back by 8 bases and J by 7 bases. Germline V gene data show CDR1 as MNHEY and CDR2 as SMNVEV (reference sequence). This CDR3 is CASGLQGMTGQPQHF. CDR3 DNA sequence: TGTGCCAGCGGGTTACAGGGGATGACAGGACAGCCCCAGCATTTT.

CDR3 protein: CSAQGTYEQYF. CDR3 DNA sequence: TGCAGTGCTCAAGGGACTTACGAGCAGTACTTC. The chain uses TRBV20-1 and TRBJ2-7; possible D gene TRBD2, 6 bases. The CDR3 runs to 11 residues. Germline V gives CDR1 DFQATT, CDR2 SNEGSKA (reference sequence). V was cut by 5 bases and J by 4 bases, with 9 bases left in between.